This TCR beta chain was captured in a study of a mutant IDH1 vaccine in newly diagnosed glioma. Overall study: Patients were started on vaccination 4-6 weeks after radiotherapy alone, or with temozolomide cycles. Earlier care involved radiotherapy, temozolomide, or both, and the majority received both.

The V end lost 0 bases, the J end lost 2 bases, and 7 bases lay between the germline ends. CDR1 is GTSNPN and CDR2 is SVGIG in the germline V gene (reference sequence). This CDR3 is built from 13 residues. Stated time point: week 5, during vaccination. It was 300 ug of mutant IDH1 20-mer peptide that made up each vaccine dose, given with topical imiquimod. This clone has a handful of counts. Its antigen is currently unknown. Some clones are missing from TCRdb's copy, which holds only in-frame ones; the method was immunoSEQ multiplex PCR. The sample lists around 51,000 clones; roughly 73% were seen once.

The receptor was isolated from a woman aged 40-49 years with glioma. The chain is built from TRBV30 and TRBJ1-2; D unclear. Sequences were derived from PBMCs, sampled from a glioma patient whose treatment included an IDH1 peptide vaccine. DNA for the CDR3: TGTGCCTGGAGTGTACAGTCCAACTATGGCTACACCTTC. Translating gives CAWSVQSNYGYTF.